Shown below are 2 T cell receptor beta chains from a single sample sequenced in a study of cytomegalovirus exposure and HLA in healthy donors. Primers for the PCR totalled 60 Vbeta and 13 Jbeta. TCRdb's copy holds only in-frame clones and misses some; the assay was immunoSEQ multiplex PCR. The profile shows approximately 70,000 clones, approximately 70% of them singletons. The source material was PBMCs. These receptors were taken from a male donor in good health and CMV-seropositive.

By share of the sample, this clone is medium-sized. The CDR3 sequence is CASSLLRSGTEAFF. The CDR3 DNA reads as TGTGCCAGCAGCCTACTCCGGTCGGGGACTGAAGCTTTCTTT. The rearrangement links TRBV28 to TRBJ1-1; no definite D call. The V gene's germline CDR1 is MDHEN and CDR2 SYDVKM. The CDR3 has 14 residues. The V gene lost 6 bases and the J gene lost 5 bases, with 16 bases spanning the gap.

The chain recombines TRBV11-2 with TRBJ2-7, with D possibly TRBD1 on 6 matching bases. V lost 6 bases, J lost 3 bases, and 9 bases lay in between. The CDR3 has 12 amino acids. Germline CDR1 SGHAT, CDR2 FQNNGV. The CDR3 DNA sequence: TGTGCCAGCAGGGCACAGGGCTACGAGCAGTACTTC. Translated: CASRAQGYEQYF. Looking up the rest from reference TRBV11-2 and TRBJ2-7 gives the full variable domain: EAGVAQSPRYKIIEKRQSVAFWCNPISGHATLYWYQQILGQGPKLLIQFQNNGVVDDSQLPKDRFSAERLKGVDSTLKIQPAKLEDSAVYLCASRAQGYEQYFGPGTRLTVT.